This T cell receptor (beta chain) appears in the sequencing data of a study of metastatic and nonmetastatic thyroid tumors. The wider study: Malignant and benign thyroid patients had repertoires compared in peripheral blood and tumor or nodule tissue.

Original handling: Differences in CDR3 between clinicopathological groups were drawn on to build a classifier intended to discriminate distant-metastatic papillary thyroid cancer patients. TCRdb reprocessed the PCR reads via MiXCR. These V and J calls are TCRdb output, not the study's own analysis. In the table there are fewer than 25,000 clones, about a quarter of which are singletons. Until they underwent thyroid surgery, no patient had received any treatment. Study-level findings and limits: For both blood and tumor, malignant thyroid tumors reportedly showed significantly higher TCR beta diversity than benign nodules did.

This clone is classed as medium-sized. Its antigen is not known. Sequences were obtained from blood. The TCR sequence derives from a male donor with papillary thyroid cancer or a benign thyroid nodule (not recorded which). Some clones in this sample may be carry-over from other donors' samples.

The CDR3 spells CASSPTGTSGGLDTQYF. The CDR3 DNA follows: TGTGCCAGCAGTCCCACCGGGACTAGCGGGGGGCTGGATACGCAGTATTTT. The rearrangement uses TRBV6-5 and TRBJ2-3; 15 nucleotides line up with TRBD2. The V and J ends lost 5 bases and 6 bases, in that order; junction bases with no gene match: 9. The germline V gene encodes CDR1 MNHEY and CDR2 SVGAGI. This CDR3 contains 17 residues.